The 21 T cell receptor beta chains reported below all come from one sample, sequenced in a study of shared clonotypes between healthy human individuals. Assay used: immunoSEQ multiplex PCR; TCRdb lists only in-frame clones, some missing. The sample has around 990,000 clones; 70% to 85% are singletons. Sequencing was performed on memory CD4+ T cells from PBMCs. Specified subset: CD45RA-negative fraction. The source of these receptors is a man aged 18 to 30 in good health. Some clones in this sample may be carry-over from other donors' samples.

V gene TRBV6-5 combines with J gene TRBJ2-2; 8 nucleotides line up with TRBD1. This CDR3 has 16 residues. V dropped 4 bases and J dropped 5; count of bases not matched to a gene: 9. The germline CDR1 and CDR2 sequences are MNHEY and SVGAGI. The CDR3 nucleotides read TGTGCCAGCAGTTTGGATACAGGGGGAGTAACCGGGGAGCTGTTTTTT. It codes for CASSLDTGGVTGELFF.

In regard to this clone: It differs at one base from a far larger clone, so likely a read error. DNA for the CDR3: TGTGCCTGGAGTACGGATAGCAATCAGCCCCAGCATTTT. It translates to CAWSTDSNQPQHF. The chain has TRBV30 and TRBJ1-5; D is ambiguous. Germline CDR1 reads GTSNPN; CDR2 reads SVGIG (reference sequence). The CDR3 has 13 residues. V shed 2 bases and J shed 0 bases, with 5 bases lying between them.

This clone occurred once. This chain uses TRBV19 with TRBJ2-7, with D maybe TRBD2 (5 bases). The CDR3 length is 15 residues. Per germline, CDR1 LNHDA and CDR2 SQIVND (reference sequence). V lost 5 bases and J 0 bases, leaving 14 bases between the germline ends. CDR3 bases: TGTGCCAGTAGTCCGCCGGGCGGAGGCTCCTACGAGCAGTACTTC. Translated: CASSPPGGGSYEQYF. The full variable domain, in which reference TRBV19 and TRBJ2-7 provide the parts outside the CDR3, is DGGITQSPKYLFRKEGQNVTLSCEQNLNHDAMYWYRQDPGQGLRLIYYSQIVNDFQKGDIAEGYSVSREKKESFPLTVTSAQKNPTAFYLCASSPPGGGSYEQYFGPGTRLTVT.

This chain uses TRBV28 with TRBJ1-1, with 7 nucleotides matching TRBD1. Germline CDR1 is MDHEN and CDR2 is SYDVKM. The CDR3 covers 15 residues. J was trimmed by 4 bases and V by 8 bases; bases with no gene match: 13. The CDR3 protein is CASAEGGGQPTEAFF. The CDR3 nucleotides read TGTGCCAGCGCCGAGGGGGGGGGACAGCCCACTGAAGCTTTCTTT.

The V call is TRBV4-2, the J call TRBJ2-5; 12 nucleotides agree with TRBD2. V trimming: 4 bases; J trimming: 9 bases; junction bases outside the gene matches: 18. CDR1 LGHNA and CDR2 YNFKEQ come from the germline V gene. CDR3 length equals 18 residues. The CDR3 is CASSLSSSSGRGQGAQYF. Written as DNA, the CDR3 is TGTGCCAGCAGCCTTTCTTCGTCTAGCGGGAGGGGTCAGGGGGCCCAGTACTTC.

V is TRBV4-1 and J is TRBJ2-2; 7 bases are shared with TRBD1. The CDR3 covers 17 residues. The germline gives CDR1 MGHRA, CDR2 YSYEKL. The junction had 8 bases not matched to a gene; V was cut back by 2 bases and J by 2 bases. In DNA form, the CDR3 reads TGCGCCAGCAGCCAATTTGGTCAGGGGGTTAACACCGGGGAGCTGTTTTTT. Translation: CASSQFGQGVNTGELFF.

Note on this clone: A much larger clone differs by one base, so this may be a read error. The sample contains more than one DNA sequence encoding this CDR3. The chain has TRBV27 and TRBJ2-7, with TRBD1 matching 10 bases. J gave up 4 bases and V 4 bases, and 1 base lay outside the gene matches. CDR1 is MNHEY, CDR2 SMNVEV, per germline (reference sequence). CDR3 size: 13 residues. The CDR3: CASSWDRGYEQYF. The CDR3 bases are TGTGCCAGCAGTTGGGACAGGGGATACGAGCAGTACTTC.

This clone was recorded a few times. The chain recombines TRBV5-1 with TRBJ2-1; 11 nucleotides align to TRBD2. V shed 5 bases and J 7 bases; nucleotides not matched to a gene: 8. Per germline, CDR1 SGHRS and CDR2 YFSETQ. This CDR3 is 15 amino acids long. The CDR3 DNA reads TGCGCCAGCAGGGCGACTAGCGGGAACAGAAATGAGCAGTTCTTC. Translation: CASRATSGNRNEQFF.

The V and J genes are TRBV6-6 and TRBJ1-2; 7 nucleotides match TRBD1. This CDR3 has 15 amino acids. V gave up 8 bases and J gave up 4 bases; unmatched junction bases: 13. Germline loops: CDR1 MNHNY, CDR2 SVGAGI (reference sequence). This CDR3 is CASVGTTGEPYGYTF. In DNA form, the CDR3 reads TGTGCCAGCGTAGGGACTACAGGGGAACCCTATGGCTACACCTTC.

This chain links TRBV9 with TRBJ2-7, with D possibly being TRBD2 (5 bases). Trimming stripped 2 bases from V and 5 bases from J, with 17 bases between. Germline CDR1 SGDLS, CDR2 YYNGEE. The CDR3 totals 15 residues. The CDR3 nucleotides are TGTGCCAGCAGCGTTGGGTCCGTCTTCGGGGACGAGCAGTACTTC. Protein: CASSVGSVFGDEQYF.

The sample holds one count of this clone. The rearrangement uses TRBV30 and TRBJ1-4; possible D gene TRBD1, 5 bases. Between the trimmed V and J ends, which lost 1 base and 7 bases, there was a span of 13 bases. From germline, CDR1 is GTSNPN and CDR2 SVGIG (reference sequence). The CDR3 loop spans 14 amino acids. CDR3 nucleotide sequence: TGTGCCTGGAGTGGATTTAGGGGCCCTGAAAAACTGTTTTTT. It encodes CAWSGFRGPEKLFF.

V gene TRBV5-1 combines with J gene TRBJ1-1; a possible D gene is TRBD1 (5 bases). Trimming pared 4 bases from V and 1 base from J, leaving 23 bases between. CDR1 SGHRS and CDR2 YFSETQ come from the germline V gene. This CDR3 spans 18 amino acids. The DNA for the CDR3 is TGCGCCAGCAGCCCCTCTGGGCGGCCGTCGGGGGGGAACACTGAAGCTTTCTTT. Protein: CASSPSGRPSGGNTEAFF.

The CDR3 coding sequence is TGTGCCAGCAGTGTCTGGCTAGCGGGCACCGGGGAGCTGTTTTTT. It is translated as CASSVWLAGTGELFF. This chain uses TRBV2 with TRBJ2-2; 8 bases match TRBD2. CDR1 and CDR2 from the germline V gene are SNHLY and FYNNEI. This CDR3 contains 15 residues. The V and J ends lost 4 bases and 4 bases, in that order; junction bases with no gene match: 5.

This rearrangement joins TRBV15 to TRBJ1-2; D is possibly TRBD1 (6 bases). Germline V gives CDR1 LNHNV, CDR2 YYDKDF (reference sequence). Trimming shortened V by 1 base and J by 7 bases, and 19 bases separated the two germline ends. The CDR3 length is 16 residues. DNA for the CDR3: TGTGCCACCAGCAGAGGGACCCCTACAGGGAGTGCTGGCTACACCTTC. Encoded protein: CATSRGTPTGSAGYTF.

The chain couples TRBV27 to TRBJ1-4; 10 bases line up with TRBD1. V shed 4 bases, J shed 2 bases, and the junction held 7 bases outside the gene matches. The CDR3 length is 17 residues. Per the germline V gene, CDR1 is MNHEY and CDR2 is SMNVEV (reference sequence). In DNA form, the CDR3 reads TGTGCCAGCAGTTCGGGGACAGGGGAAGGGACTAATGAAAAACTGTTTTTT. It is translated as CASSSGTGEGTNEKLFF.

This chain uses TRBV19 with TRBJ2-3, with TRBD2 matching 8 bases. In germline, CDR1 is LNHDA, CDR2 SQIVND (reference sequence). The CDR3 is made up of 14 amino acids. J lost 0 bases, V lost 9 bases, and 5 bases had no gene match. CDR3 in amino acids: CASSTSASTDTQYF. Here the CDR3 DNA reads TGTGCCAGCTCGACTAGCGCGAGCACAGATACGCAGTATTTT.

Worth noting for this clone: One base separates it from a far larger clone, so it is likely a read error. The same CDR3 can be traced to other DNA sequences in this sample. This chain uses TRBV29-1 with TRBJ2-3; D tentatively fits TRBD1 or TRBD2 (7 bases each). The CDR3 consists of 14 residues. CDR1 and CDR2 from the germline V gene are SQVTM and ANQGSEA. DNA of the CDR3: TGTAGCGTTGCTCAGGGGGGGAACACAGATACGCAGTATTTT. Translated, it gives CSVAQGGNTDTQYF.

This chain joins TRBV5-1 and TRBJ2-3; 11 nucleotides match TRBD2. CDR1 and CDR2 (germline): SGHRS, YFSETQ. The CDR3 has 16 residues. Trimming at V came to 4 bases and at J to 4 bases, leaving 8 bases not matched to a gene. Here the CDR3 DNA reads TGCGCCAGCAGCGTCCTACTAGCGGGAGCTGCAGATACGCAGTATTTT. Protein product: CASSVLLAGAADTQYF.

The CDR3 DNA reads as TGTGCCAGCAGCGCCCCGTACGGGGGGACGGGGGAGCTGTTTTTT. Translated: CASSAPYGGTGELFF. The chain joins TRBV9 to TRBJ2-2; 7 bases agree with TRBD2. The length of the CDR3 is 15 residues. CDR1 SGDLS and CDR2 YYNGEE come from the germline V gene. Trimming at V came to 3 bases and at J to 8 bases, leaving 10 bases not matched to a gene.

In the case of this clone: Other DNA sequences from this sample encode an identical CDR3 as well. The rearrangement uses TRBV28 and TRBJ1-5; D call uncertain. Germline CDR1 MDHEN, CDR2 SYDVKM. This CDR3 comprises 12 residues. Trimming took 5 bases from V and 2 from J, leaving 4 bases between them. As DNA, the CDR3 is TGTGCCAGCAGTCTCGGCAATCAGCCCCAGCATTTT. It codes for CASSLGNQPQHF. The full variable domain, completed using reference TRBV28 and TRBJ1-5, is DVKVTQSSRYLVKRTGEKVFLECVQDMDHENMFWYRQDPGLGLRLIYFSYDVKMKEKGDIPEGYSVSREKKERFSLILESASTNQTSMYLCASSLGNQPQHFGDGTRLSIL.

The chain joins TRBV29-1 to TRBJ1-2; 8 bases agree with TRBD1. This CDR3 is built from 14 residues. The J segment lost 5 bases and the V segment lost 5 bases, leaving 10 bases of the junction unmatched. Germline CDR1 reads SQVTM; CDR2 reads ANQGSEA. CDR3 bases: TGCAGCGTTCGTGGTTGGACAGGGATTTATGGCTACACCTTC. Translated, it gives CSVRGWTGIYGYTF.